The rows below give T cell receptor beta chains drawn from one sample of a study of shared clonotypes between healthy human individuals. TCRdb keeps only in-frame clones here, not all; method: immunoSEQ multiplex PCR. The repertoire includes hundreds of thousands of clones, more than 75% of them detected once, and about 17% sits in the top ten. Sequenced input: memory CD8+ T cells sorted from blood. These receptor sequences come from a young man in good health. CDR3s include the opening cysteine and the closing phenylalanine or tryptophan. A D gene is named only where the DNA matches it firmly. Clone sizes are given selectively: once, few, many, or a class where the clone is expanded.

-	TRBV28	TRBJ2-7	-	TGTGCCAGCAGCCCAGGAGGGACAGCCTACGAGCAGTACTTC	CASSPGGTAYEQYF
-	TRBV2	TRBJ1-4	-	TGTGCCAGCAGTGGTGGCACGGTAGATGAAAAACTGTTTTTT	CASSGGTVDEKLFF
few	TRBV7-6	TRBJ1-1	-	TGTGCCAGCAGCTTAGCGGGGGGTAACACTGAAGCTTTCTTT	CASSLAGGNTEAFF
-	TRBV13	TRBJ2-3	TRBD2	TGTGCCAGCAGCTTAGGCCGAGGGACTAGCGACACAGATACGCAGTATTTT	CASSLGRGTSDTDTQYF
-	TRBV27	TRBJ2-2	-	TGTGCCAGCAACGTTAACAGGGCAACCGGGGAGCTGTTTTTT	CASNVNRATGELFF
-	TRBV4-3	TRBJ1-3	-	TGCGCCAGCAGCCAAGATCGACAGGTCGGCTCTGGAAACACCATATATTTT	CASSQDRQVGSGNTIYF
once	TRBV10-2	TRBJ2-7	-	TGCGCCAGCAGTGAGGTGAGGGCAGAACGCTACTACGAGCAGTACTTC	CASSEVRAERYYEQYF
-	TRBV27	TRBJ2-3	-	TGTGCCAGCAGTTTAATCGCGGATACGCAGTATTTT	CASSLIADTQYF
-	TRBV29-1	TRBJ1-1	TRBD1	TGCACCATTTGGGAGGGGGCAGGAGCTTTCTTT	CTIWEGAGAFF
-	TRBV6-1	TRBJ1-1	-	TGTGCCAGCAGTGAATCGACTGAAGCTTTCTTT	CASSESTEAFF
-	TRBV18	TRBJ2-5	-	TGTGCCAGCTCATCCCCAGAGCGGGTGGAGACCCAGTACTTC	CASSSPERVETQYF
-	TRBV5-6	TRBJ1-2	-	TGTGCCAGCAGCCTGGGTAGCATCCCCTATGGCTACACCTTC	CASSLGSIPYGYTF
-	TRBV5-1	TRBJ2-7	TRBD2	TGCGCCAGCAGCTATGGACTAGCGGGGACCCCCTACGAGCAGTACTTC	CASSYGLAGTPYEQYF
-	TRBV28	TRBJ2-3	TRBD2	TGTGCCAGCAGTTTATTGGGACTAGCGGGAGAGCTAGCAGATACGCAGTATTTT	CASSLLGLAGELADTQYF
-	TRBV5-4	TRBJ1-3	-	TGTGCCAGCGGCGAAGGGGACATGAGTGGAAACACCATATATTTT	CASGEGDMSGNTIYF
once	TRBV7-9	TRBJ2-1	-	TGTGCCAGCAGCTTAGCGTATTGGGACCCTATATCCTACAATGAGCAGTTCTTC	CASSLAYWDPISYNEQFF
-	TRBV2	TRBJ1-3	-	TGTGCCAGCAGTGAAACCGGGGTCCGAGGAAACACCATATATTTT	CASSETGVRGNTIYF
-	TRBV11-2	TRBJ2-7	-	TGTGCCAGCAGCCACGGACCTCTCGAGCAGTACTTC	CASSHGPLEQYF
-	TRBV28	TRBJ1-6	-	TGTGCCAGCAGTGCGGAGGGGTCCTATAATTCACCCCTCCACTTT	CASSAEGSYNSPLHF
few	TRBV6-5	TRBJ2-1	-	TGTGCCAGCAGGGACTTCCAGGGCGAGCAGTTCTTC	CASRDFQGEQFF
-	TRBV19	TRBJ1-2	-	TGTGCCAGTAGTCCTCTTGACCGGATCTATGGCTACACCTTC	CASSPLDRIYGYTF
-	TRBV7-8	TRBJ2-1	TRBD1	TGTGCCAGCAGCTTAAAACGGACAGGGCCCTACAATGAGCAGTTCTTC	CASSLKRTGPYNEQFF
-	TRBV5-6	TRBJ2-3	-	TGTGCCAGCAGCTTGGTTAGCGGCACAGATACGCAGTATTTT	CASSLVSGTDTQYF
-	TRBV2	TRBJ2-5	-	TGTGCCAGCAGTGAGGGCTTGCGGGAGACCCAGTACTTC	CASSEGLRETQYF
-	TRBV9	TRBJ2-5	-	TGTGCCAGCAGCGTAGGGGGGGCCCAAGAGACCCAGTACTTC	CASSVGGAQETQYF
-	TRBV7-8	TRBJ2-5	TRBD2	TGTGCCAGCAGCCTGACTAGCGGGGGCGGAGAGACCCAGTACTTC	CASSLTSGGGETQYF
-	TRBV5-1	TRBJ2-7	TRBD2	TGCGCCAGCAGCTTGGATCCGGGGGGCTACGAGCAGTACTTC	CASSLDPGGYEQYF
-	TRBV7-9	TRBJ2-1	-	TGTGCCAGCAGCTTAGTTCTGACAGACAATGAGCAGTTCTTC	CASSLVLTDNEQFF
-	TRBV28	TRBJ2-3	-	TGTGCCAGCAGCCATGCTGGCACAGATACGCAGTATTTT	CASSHAGTDTQYF
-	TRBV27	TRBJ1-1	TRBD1	TGTGCCAGCAGTCCAATGACAGGGGGCAAGGATGAAGCTTTCTTT	CASSPMTGGKDEAFF
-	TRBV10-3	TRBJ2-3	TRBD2	TGTGCCACCTCGACTAGCGTGGACACAGATACGCAGTATTTT	CATSTSVDTDTQYF
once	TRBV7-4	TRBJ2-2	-	TGTGCCAGCAGCTTTCGAGGCACCGGGGAGCTGTTTTTT	CASSFRGTGELFF
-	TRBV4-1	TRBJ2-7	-	TGCGCCAGCAGCCGGTTGGGCTACGAGCAGTACTTC	CASSRLGYEQYF
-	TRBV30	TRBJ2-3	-	TGTGCCTGGACCCGTCGGGGGGACAAAACAGATACGCAGTATTTT	CAWTRRGDKTDTQYF
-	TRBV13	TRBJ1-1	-	TGTGCCAGCAGCTATCGAACAGGGTTGAACACTGAAGCTTTCTTT	CASSYRTGLNTEAFF
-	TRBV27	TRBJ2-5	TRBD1	TGTGCCAGCAGCCCCTTGGGACAGCAAGAGACCCAGTACTTC	CASSPLGQQETQYF